Following are 28 T cell receptor beta chains from one sample sequenced in a study of cytomegalovirus exposure and HLA in healthy donors. Primers for the PCR totalled 60 Vbeta and 13 Jbeta. The data were produced by immunoSEQ multiplex PCR, yet TCRdb's version contains in-frame clones alone and is incomplete. The sample has about 190,000 clones; roughly four fifths are singletons. The sequencing input was PBMCs. The receptor source for this set is a young woman in good health and CMV-seronegative.

For this clone: An end of the junction differs from the germline gene, which may be a read error. The chain joins TRBV27 to TRBJ2-7; D is possibly TRBD1 (6 bases). Germline V gene data show CDR1 as MNHEY and CDR2 as SMNVEV (reference sequence). The CDR3 runs 14 residues. CDR3 nucleotide sequence: TGTGCCAGCAGTCTATCGACAGGAACCTACGAGCAGTACTTC. Amino acids: CASSLSTGTYEQYF.

V usage is TRBV6-5 and J usage is TRBJ1-3; D unclear. CDR1 is MNHEY, CDR2 SVGAGI, per germline. The CDR3 length is 14 residues. The germline V and J ends were trimmed by 2 bases and 0 bases, with 5 bases remaining between them. The CDR3 here is CASSYGGSGNTIYF. The CDR3 nucleotides are TGTGCCAGCAGTTACGGCGGCTCTGGAAACACCATATATTTT.

This chain links TRBV18 with TRBJ1-4, with 7 bases identical to TRBD1. CDR3 length equals 14 residues. Germline lookup yields CDR1 KGHSH and CDR2 LQKENI. V was clipped by 6 bases and J by 4 bases; unmatched bases: 5. CDR3 sequence (DNA): TGTGCCAGCTCGAAGGGGGCCTATAATGAAAAACTGTTTTTT. Its translation is CASSKGAYNEKLFF.

The CDR3 here is CASSSSEREETQYF. CDR3 nucleotides: TGTGCCAGCAGCTCTAGCGAAAGAGAGGAGACCCAGTACTTC. V and J are TRBV7-9 and TRBJ2-5, with D perhaps matching TRBD2 (6 bases). CDR1 is SEHNR, CDR2 FQNEAQ, per germline (reference sequence). Trimming left V 4 bases short and J 5 bases short, with 14 bases between. The CDR3 has 14 amino acids.

V gene TRBV7-9 combines with J gene TRBJ2-1, with D unresolved. The CDR3 consists of 12 residues. Germline V gene data show CDR1 as SEHNR and CDR2 as FQNEAQ (reference sequence). V was pared by 1 base and J by 8 bases, with 6 bases between. CDR3 DNA: TGTGCCAGCAGCTTAGAGACTGATGAGCAGTTCTTC. This translates into CASSLETDEQFF.

The chain links TRBV7-2 to TRBJ2-7; D is possibly TRBD2 (5 bases). Trimming took 1 base from V and 4 from J, leaving 8 bases between them. This CDR3 is 13 amino acids long. Germline V gene data show CDR1 as SGHTA and CDR2 as FQGNSA. CDR3 sequence reads: CASSLERMYEQYF. CDR3 sequence (DNA): TGTGCCAGCAGCTTAGAGCGGATGTACGAGCAGTACTTC.

The chain carries TRBV11-2 and TRBJ2-5, with D possibly being TRBD1 (6 bases). The germline V gene has CDR1 SGHAT and CDR2 FQNNGV. The CDR3 sequence is 15 residues long. Trimming pared 2 bases from V and 4 bases from J, leaving 14 bases between. The CDR3 bases are TGTGCCAGCAGCTTAACGGTGGGGGCCCGAGAGACCCAGTACTTC. Translating it yields CASSLTVGARETQYF.

This chain uses TRBV5-1 with TRBJ2-1; D perhaps matches TRBD2 (5 bases). The ends were cut back, 3 bases at V and 5 bases at J, with 18 bases in the middle. Per germline, CDR1 SGHRS and CDR2 YFSETQ. The CDR3 runs to 16 residues. The CDR3 loop is CASSSSAPGSHNEQFF. CDR3 sequence (DNA): TGCGCCAGCAGCTCGTCGGCTCCGGGGTCACACAATGAGCAGTTCTTC.

The genes are TRBV4-2 and TRBJ2-7; TRBD1 aligns across 9 bases. Germline V lookup: CDR1 LGHNA, CDR2 YNFKEQ. Germline trimming cut 3 bases from V and 3 bases from J; bases unmatched to any gene: 6. This CDR3 has 15 amino acids. The CDR3 DNA reads TGTGCCAGCAGCCAGGGACAGGGAGGCGACTACGAGCAGTACTTC. It codes for CASSQGQGGDYEQYF.

The chain links TRBV7-8 to TRBJ1-2; D not resolved. The CDR3 contains 11 residues. CDR1 SGHVS and CDR2 FQNEAQ come from the germline V gene. V shed 10 bases and J shed 2 bases, with 8 bases lying between them. The CDR3 coding sequence is TGTGCCACCTCCCAGAACTATGGCTACACCTTC. Translating gives CATSQNYGYTF.

Comments on this clone: At one boundary the junction diverges from the germline segment, which might be a read error. The chain uses TRBV7-9 and TRBJ1-1; tentatively, D is TRBD1 (6 bases). Germline CDR1 reads SEHNR; CDR2 reads FQNEAQ (reference sequence). The CDR3 is 12 residues long. Here the CDR3 reads CSSSLGQTEAFF. The CDR3 bases are TGTTCCAGCAGCCTCGGACAGACTGAAGCTTTCTTT. Based on the CDR3 plus reference TRBV7-9 and TRBJ1-1, the full variable domain is DTGVSQNPRHKITKRGQNVTFRCDPISEHNRLYWYRQTLGQGPEFLTYFQNEAQLEKSRLLSDRFSAERPKGSFSTLEIQRTEQGDSAMYLCSSSLGQTEAFFGQGTRLTVV.

The chain combines TRBV28 with TRBJ1-6, with 9 bases fitting TRBD1. Looked up from germline, CDR1 is MDHEN and CDR2 is SYDVKM. Trimming at V came to 6 bases and at J to 8 bases, leaving 5 bases not matched to a gene. The CDR3 spans 14 residues. The CDR3 nucleotides read TGTGCCAGCAGGGGGACAGGGCGTGATTCACCCCTCCACTTT. Encoded protein: CASRGTGRDSPLHF. The variable domain in full, with the rest retrieved from reference TRBV28 and TRBJ1-6, is DVKVTQSSRYLVKRTGEKVFLECVQDMDHENMFWYRQDPGLGLRLIYFSYDVKMKEKGDIPEGYSVSREKKERFSLILESASTNQTSMYLCASRGTGRDSPLHFGNGTRLTVT.

J is TRBJ2-7 and V is TRBV4-2, with 7 bases matching TRBD2. Trimming removed 0 bases from V and 5 bases from J; junction bases left unmatched: 16. CDR1 and CDR2 (germline): LGHNA, YNFKEQ. The CDR3 consists of 18 residues. Here the CDR3 reads CASSQEGIAGPSGNEQYF. The CDR3, as DNA: TGTGCCAGCAGCCAAGAAGGAATAGCGGGTCCATCGGGGAACGAGCAGTACTTC.

The genes are TRBV27 and TRBJ1-1, with D unresolved. The germline V and J ends were trimmed by 1 base and 1 base, with 7 bases remaining between them. The germline V gene has CDR1 MNHEY and CDR2 SMNVEV (reference sequence). CDR3 length: 14 amino acids. CDR3 protein: CASSLWGGNTEAFF. For the CDR3, the DNA is TGTGCCAGCAGTTTATGGGGAGGGAACACTGAAGCTTTCTTT.

The rearrangement joins TRBV6-1 to TRBJ2-5; 7 bases map to TRBD2. The end of the DNA is better explained by TRBJ2-7, so the J call may be wrong. CDR3 length equals 18 residues. The germline gives CDR1 MNHNS, CDR2 SASEGT. The CDR3 bases are TGTGCCAGCAGTGGCCGTCGAGGTCTAGCGGCCAACCTATACGAGCAGTACTTC. It translates to CASSGRRGLAANLYEQYF.

This clone has a handful of counts. The rearrangement links TRBV6-5 to TRBJ2-3; D is perhaps TRBD2 (6 bases). Germline V gene data show CDR1 as MNHEY and CDR2 as SVGAGI. V lost 5 bases and J lost 6, with 18 bases in between. This CDR3 region has 15 residues. The CDR3 region has the DNA TGTGCCAGCAGTACGGGACTCCCCAATATCGATACGCAGTATTTT. Translated: CASSTGLPNIDTQYF.

The chain joins TRBV7-2 to TRBJ1-5; 11 bases fit TRBD1. Per germline, CDR1 SGHTA and CDR2 FQGNSA. The CDR3 consists of 15 residues. J gave up 6 bases and V 5 bases, and 6 bases lay outside the gene matches. The CDR3 DNA sequence: TGTGCCAGCAGCGCCCGGGACAGGGGGTCTCAGCCCCAGCATTTT. Translating gives CASSARDRGSQPQHF.

This clone came up a few times. The chain recombines TRBV28 with TRBJ2-7, with D possibly matching TRBD1 (6 bases). The CDR3 spans 15 residues. The ends were cut back, 6 bases at V and 5 bases at J, with 20 bases in the middle. Per germline, CDR1 MDHEN and CDR2 SYDVKM. CDR3 sequence: CASSLGVYRDHEQYF. In DNA, the CDR3 is TGTGCCAGCAGCCTTGGGGTCTACAGGGACCACGAGCAGTACTTC.

This clone was counted between two and nine times. This chain joins TRBV19 and TRBJ2-1; the match to TRBD2 covers 7 bases. The CDR3 runs 15 residues. V trimming: 5 bases; J trimming: 7 bases; junction bases outside the gene matches: 11. Germline CDR1 reads LNHDA; CDR2 reads SQIVND (reference sequence). The CDR3 DNA reads as TGTGCCAGTAGTTCCGGGGGGACCCCAACGAATGAGCAGTTCTTC. Residues: CASSSGGTPTNEQFF.

The V gene is TRBV7-9, the J gene TRBJ1-2; 8 nucleotides align to TRBD1. The trim removed 3 bases at V and 3 bases at J, leaving 6 bases unmatched. Germline CDR1 is SEHNR and CDR2 is FQNEAQ (reference sequence). The CDR3 has 15 amino acids. The CDR3 DNA follows: TGTGCCAGCAGCTTTGGACAGGGAGGCGACTATGGCTACACCTTC. Its protein is CASSFGQGGDYGYTF.

This clone was detected a few times. DNA of the CDR3: TGTGCCAGCAACCCTAGCGGGAGAAAGGAGACCCAGTACTTC. Translating it yields CASNPSGRKETQYF. The chain couples TRBV9 to TRBJ2-5, with TRBD2 identical over 10 bases. The germline CDR1 and CDR2 sequences are SGDLS and YYNGEE. The ends lost 6 bases at V and 5 bases at J; junction bases unmatched: 7. The CDR3 totals 14 residues.

V gene TRBV27 combines with J gene TRBJ2-1, with 7 bases fitting TRBD2. Looked up from germline, CDR1 is MNHEY and CDR2 is SMNVEV (reference sequence). V was pared by 5 bases and J by 3 bases, with 7 bases of the junction left unmatched. The CDR3 is made up of 15 amino acids. The CDR3 DNA is TGTGCCAGCAGTGTCGGACTAGTCGGCTACAATGAGCAGTTCTTC. Translation gives CASSVGLVGYNEQFF.

The gene calls are TRBV7-6 and TRBJ2-7, with D possibly TRBD1 on 5 matching bases. This CDR3 is built from 14 residues. CDR1 and CDR2 (germline): SGHVS, FNYEAQ. The V and J ends lost 1 base and 2 bases respectively, with 9 bases between them. Written as DNA, the CDR3 is TGTGCCAGCAGCTTAGGAACAGGCACCTACGAGCAGTACTTC. Amino acid sequence: CASSLGTGTYEQYF.

The chain is built from TRBV5-1 and TRBJ2-1; D is possibly TRBD1 (5 bases). With 2 bases removed from V and 7 bases from J, the gap between germline ends came to 16 bases. The germline V gene has CDR1 SGHRS and CDR2 YFSETQ. The CDR3 length is 15 residues. The CDR3: CASSLQDTRLNEQFF. DNA of the CDR3: TGCGCCAGCAGCTTACAGGACACCCGACTGAATGAGCAGTTCTTC. The variable domain in full, completed from reference TRBV5-1 and TRBJ2-1, reads KAGVTQTPRYLIKTRGQQVTLSCSPISGHRSVSWYQQTPGQGLQFLFEYFSETQRNKGNFPGRFSGRQFSNSRSEMNVSTLELGDSALYLCASSLQDTRLNEQFFGPGTRLTVL.

This clone was seen once. This chain links TRBV18 with TRBJ1-1; D is unclear. This CDR3 has 14 amino acids. Germline V gene sequence: CDR1 KGHSH, CDR2 LQKENI. Trimming pared 0 bases from V and 5 bases from J, leaving 10 bases between. The CDR3, as DNA: TGTGCCAGCTCACCACCCGTAGGACTGACTGAAGCTTTCTTT. This codes for CASSPPVGLTEAFF.

A note on this clone: The identical CDR3 is also encoded by other nucleotide sequences in the sample. The genes are TRBV2 and TRBJ2-6; TRBD1 agrees at 9 bases. The germline V gene has CDR1 SNHLY and CDR2 FYNNEI. The length of the CDR3 is 17 residues. V gave up 6 bases and J gave up 0 bases; unmatched junction bases: 6. In DNA, the CDR3 is TGTGCCAGCAGACCGGGACAGGGCCGCTCTGGGGCCAACGTCCTGACTTTC. Protein product: CASRPGQGRSGANVLTF.

The rearrangement uses TRBV5-1 and TRBJ2-5; 7 bases align to TRBD2. J lost 4 bases, V lost 0 bases, and 6 bases had no gene match. This CDR3 has 15 amino acids. The V gene's germline CDR1 is SGHRS and CDR2 YFSETQ. CDR3 sequence reads: CASSLEGGSGETQYF. As DNA, the CDR3 is TGCGCCAGCAGCTTGGAAGGCGGGAGTGGAGAGACCCAGTACTTC.

The V and J genes are TRBV5-1 and TRBJ1-4; D is possibly TRBD1 (5 bases). Germline V lookup: CDR1 SGHRS, CDR2 YFSETQ. The CDR3 spans 15 residues. V gave up 6 bases and J gave up 3 bases, with 15 bases separating them. CDR3 nucleotides: TGCGCCAGCAAGCCCGAGCCGGGGGCTAATGAAAAACTGTTTTTT. Translated: CASKPEPGANEKLFF.